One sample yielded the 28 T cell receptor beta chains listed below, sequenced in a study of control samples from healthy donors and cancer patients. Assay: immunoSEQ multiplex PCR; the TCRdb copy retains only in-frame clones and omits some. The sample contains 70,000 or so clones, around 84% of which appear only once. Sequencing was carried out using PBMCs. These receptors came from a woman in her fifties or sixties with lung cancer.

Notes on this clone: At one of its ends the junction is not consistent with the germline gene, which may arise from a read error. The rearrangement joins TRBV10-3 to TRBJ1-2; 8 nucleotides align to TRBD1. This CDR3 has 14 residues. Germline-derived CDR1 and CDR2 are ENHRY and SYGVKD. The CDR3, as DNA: TGTGCCATCAGCCCCCGGGACAGGCCTCCTGGTTCTTCCTTC. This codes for CAISPRDRPPGSSF.

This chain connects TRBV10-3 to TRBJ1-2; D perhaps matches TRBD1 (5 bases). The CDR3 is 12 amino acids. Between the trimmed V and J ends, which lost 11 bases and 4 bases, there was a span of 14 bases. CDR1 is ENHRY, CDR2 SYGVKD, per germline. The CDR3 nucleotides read TGTGCCCTCCAGTCAGGGACCTATGGCTACACCTTC. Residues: CALQSGTYGYTF.

CDR3 in DNA: TGTGCCTGGAGCGGACAGCAGTCTAACTATGGCTACACCTTC. The encoded protein is CAWSGQQSNYGYTF. The chain uses TRBV30 and TRBJ1-2, with D possibly matching TRBD1 (6 bases). The germline gives CDR1 GTSNPN, CDR2 SVGIG (reference sequence). The V end was cut by 3 bases, the J end by 0 bases, with 11 bases between. The CDR3 contains 14 residues.

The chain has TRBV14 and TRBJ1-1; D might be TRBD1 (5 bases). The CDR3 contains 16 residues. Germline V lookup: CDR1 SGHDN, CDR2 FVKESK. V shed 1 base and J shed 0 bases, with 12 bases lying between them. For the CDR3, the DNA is TGTGCCAGCAGCCAAGGGGGCACCAGGCTGAACACTGAAGCTTTCTTT. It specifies CASSQGGTRLNTEAFF.

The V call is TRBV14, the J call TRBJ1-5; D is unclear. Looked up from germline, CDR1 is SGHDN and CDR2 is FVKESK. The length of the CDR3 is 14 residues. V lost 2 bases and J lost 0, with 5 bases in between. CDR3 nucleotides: TGTGCCAGCAGCCAACGGGGTAGCAATCAGCCCCAGCATTTT. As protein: CASSQRGSNQPQHF.

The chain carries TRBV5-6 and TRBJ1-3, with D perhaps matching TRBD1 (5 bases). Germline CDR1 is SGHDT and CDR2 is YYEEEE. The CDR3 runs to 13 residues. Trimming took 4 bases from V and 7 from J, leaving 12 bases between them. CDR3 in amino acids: CASSPIQANTIYF. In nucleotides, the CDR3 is TGTGCCAGCAGCCCTATACAGGCGAACACCATATATTTT.

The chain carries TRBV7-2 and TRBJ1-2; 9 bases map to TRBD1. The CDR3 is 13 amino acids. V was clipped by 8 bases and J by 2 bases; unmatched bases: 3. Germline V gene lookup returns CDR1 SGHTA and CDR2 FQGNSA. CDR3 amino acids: CASRGTGNYGYTF. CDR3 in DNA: TGTGCCAGCCGAGGGACAGGGAACTATGGCTACACCTTC.

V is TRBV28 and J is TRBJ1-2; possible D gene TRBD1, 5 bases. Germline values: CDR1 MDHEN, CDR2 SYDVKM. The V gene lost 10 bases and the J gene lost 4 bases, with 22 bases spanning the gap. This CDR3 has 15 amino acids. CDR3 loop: CATSPGTLFFYGYTF. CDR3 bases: TGTGCCACTAGCCCCGGGACCCTATTTTTCTATGGCTACACCTTC.

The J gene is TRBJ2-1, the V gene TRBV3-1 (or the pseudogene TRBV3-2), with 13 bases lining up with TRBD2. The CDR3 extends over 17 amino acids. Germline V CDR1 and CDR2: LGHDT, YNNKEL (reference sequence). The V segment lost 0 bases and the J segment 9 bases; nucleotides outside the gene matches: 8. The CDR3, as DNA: TGTGCCAGCAGCCAAGATTTAGGACTAGCGGGGGACGGTGAGCAGTTCTTC. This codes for CASSQDLGLAGDGEQFF.

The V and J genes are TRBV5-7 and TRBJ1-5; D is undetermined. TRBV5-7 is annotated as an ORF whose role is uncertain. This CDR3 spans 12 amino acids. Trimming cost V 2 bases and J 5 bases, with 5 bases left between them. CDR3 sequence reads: CASSFYDQPQHF. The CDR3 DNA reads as TGTGCCAGCAGCTTTTACGATCAGCCCCAGCATTTT.

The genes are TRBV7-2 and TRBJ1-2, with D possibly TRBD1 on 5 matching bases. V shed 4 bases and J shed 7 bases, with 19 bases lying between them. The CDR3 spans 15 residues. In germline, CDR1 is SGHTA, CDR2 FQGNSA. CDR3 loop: CASSWRRDGRRGYTF. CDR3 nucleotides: TGTGCCAGCAGCTGGCGCCGGGACGGGCGACGTGGCTACACCTTC.

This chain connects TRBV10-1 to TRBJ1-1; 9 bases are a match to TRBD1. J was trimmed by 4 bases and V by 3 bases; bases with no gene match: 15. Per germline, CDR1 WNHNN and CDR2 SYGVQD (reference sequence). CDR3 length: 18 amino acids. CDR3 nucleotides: TGCGCCAGCAGTGACTCGATCAATACCGGGACAGGGACCACTGAAGCTTTCTTT. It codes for CASSDSINTGTGTTEAFF.

CDR3 nucleotide sequence: TGTGCCAGCAGCTTAGCTTCAGGACAGGGCGTGAGCACTGAAGCTTTCTTT. Its protein product is CASSLASGQGVSTEAFF. The chain employs TRBV11-2 and TRBJ1-1; 8 nucleotides align to TRBD1. This CDR3 spans 17 amino acids. V dropped 1 base and J dropped 4; count of bases not matched to a gene: 11. Germline-derived CDR1 and CDR2 are SGHAT and FQNNGV.

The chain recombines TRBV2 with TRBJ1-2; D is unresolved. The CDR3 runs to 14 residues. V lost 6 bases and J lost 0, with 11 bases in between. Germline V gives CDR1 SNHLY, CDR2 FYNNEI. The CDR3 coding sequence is TGTGCCAGCAGGTTTGGAGCATCTAACTATGGCTACACCTTC. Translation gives CASRFGASNYGYTF.

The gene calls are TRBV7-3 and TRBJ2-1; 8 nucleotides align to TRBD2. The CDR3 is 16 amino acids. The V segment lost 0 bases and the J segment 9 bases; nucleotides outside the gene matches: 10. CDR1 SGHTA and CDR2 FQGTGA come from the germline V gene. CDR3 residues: CASSLTLTGGHGEQFF. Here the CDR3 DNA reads TGTGCCAGCAGCTTAACGCTGACGGGGGGGCATGGTGAGCAGTTCTTC.

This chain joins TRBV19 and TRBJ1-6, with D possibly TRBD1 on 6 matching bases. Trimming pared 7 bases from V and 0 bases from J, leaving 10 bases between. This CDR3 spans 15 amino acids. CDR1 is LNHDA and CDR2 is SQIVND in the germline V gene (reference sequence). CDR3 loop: CASNGQLSYNSPLHF. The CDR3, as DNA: TGTGCCAGTAATGGACAGCTCTCCTATAATTCACCCCTCCACTTT.

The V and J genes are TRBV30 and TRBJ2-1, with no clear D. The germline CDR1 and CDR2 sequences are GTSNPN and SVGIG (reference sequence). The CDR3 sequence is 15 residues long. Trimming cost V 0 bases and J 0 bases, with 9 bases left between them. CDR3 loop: CAWSVGSNSYNEQFF. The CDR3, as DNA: TGTGCCTGGAGTGTAGGGTCCAACTCCTACAATGAGCAGTTCTTC.

As DNA, the CDR3 is TGTGCCAGCAGTTATGGGGGTCTCAATAATTCACCCCTCCACTTT. It yields the protein CASSYGGLNNSPLHF. V and J are TRBV6-2 or TRBV6-3 and TRBJ1-6, with a possible D match to TRBD1 (5 bases). V was clipped by 3 bases and J by 5 bases, with 11 bases between them. CDR3 length: 15 residues. Per germline, CDR1 MNHEY and CDR2 SVGEGT.

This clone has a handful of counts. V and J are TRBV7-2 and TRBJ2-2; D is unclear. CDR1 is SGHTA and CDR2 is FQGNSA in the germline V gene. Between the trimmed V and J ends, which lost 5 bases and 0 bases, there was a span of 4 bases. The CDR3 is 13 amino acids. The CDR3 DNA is TGTGCCAGCAGCCCAACGAACACCGGGGAGCTGTTTTTT. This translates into CASSPTNTGELFF.

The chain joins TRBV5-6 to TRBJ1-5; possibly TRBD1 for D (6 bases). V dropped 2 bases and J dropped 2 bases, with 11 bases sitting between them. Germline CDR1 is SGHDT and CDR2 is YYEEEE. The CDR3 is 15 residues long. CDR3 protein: CASSLIRQGNQPQHF. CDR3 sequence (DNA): TGTGCCAGCAGCTTAATCCGACAGGGCAATCAGCCCCAGCATTTT.

CDR3 DNA: TGCGCCAGCAGCCAGGAGGCGGGTACTAACTATGGCTACACCTTC. Protein: CASSQEAGTNYGYTF. This rearrangement joins TRBV4-3 to TRBJ1-2; D is unclear. In germline, CDR1 is LGHNA, CDR2 YSLEER. The CDR3 extends over 15 amino acids. Trimming stripped 3 bases from V and 0 bases from J, with 11 bases between.

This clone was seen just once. CDR3: CASSPGQVYEQYF. The CDR3 coding sequence is TGTGCCAGCAGCCCGGGACAGGTCTACGAGCAGTACTTC. This chain uses TRBV7-8 with TRBJ2-7; 8 positions match TRBD1. Per germline, CDR1 SGHVS and CDR2 FQNEAQ. The junction had 3 bases not matched to a gene; V was cut back by 5 bases and J by 3 bases. There are 13 residues in the CDR3.

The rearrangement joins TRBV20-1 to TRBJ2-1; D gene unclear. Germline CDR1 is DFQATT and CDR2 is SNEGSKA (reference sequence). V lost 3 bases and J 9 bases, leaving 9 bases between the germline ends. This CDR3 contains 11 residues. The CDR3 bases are TGCAGTGCTAGCGGTTTCGGTGAGCAGTTCTTC. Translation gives CSASGFGEQFF.

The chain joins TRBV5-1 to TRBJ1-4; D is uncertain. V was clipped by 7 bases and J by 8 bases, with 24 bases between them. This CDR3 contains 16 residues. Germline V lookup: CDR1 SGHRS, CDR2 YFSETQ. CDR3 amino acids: CASQLLGETVNEKLFF. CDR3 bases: TGCGCCAGCCAATTACTAGGAGAGACCGTGAACGAAAAACTGTTTTTT.

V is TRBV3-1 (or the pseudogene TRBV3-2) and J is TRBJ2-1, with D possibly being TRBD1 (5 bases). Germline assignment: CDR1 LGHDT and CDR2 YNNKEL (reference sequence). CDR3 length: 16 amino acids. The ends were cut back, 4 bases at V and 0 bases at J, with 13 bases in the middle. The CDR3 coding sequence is TGTGCCAGCAGCCCAGAGACAGATTTCTCCTACAATGAGCAGTTCTTC. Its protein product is CASSPETDFSYNEQFF.

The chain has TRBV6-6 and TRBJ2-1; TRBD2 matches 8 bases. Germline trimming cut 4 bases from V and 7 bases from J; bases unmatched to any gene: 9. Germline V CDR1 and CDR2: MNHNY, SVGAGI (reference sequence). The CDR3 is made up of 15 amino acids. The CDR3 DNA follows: TGTGCCAGCAGTTCCCTTAGAAGCGGGGGAAATGAGCAGTTCTTC. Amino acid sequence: CASSSLRSGGNEQFF.

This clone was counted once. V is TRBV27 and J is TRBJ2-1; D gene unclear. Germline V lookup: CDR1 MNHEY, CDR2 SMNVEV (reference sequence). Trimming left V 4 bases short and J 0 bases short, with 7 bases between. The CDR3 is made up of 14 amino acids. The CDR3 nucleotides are TGTGCCAGCAGTTCCCAGCTCTCCTACAATGAGCAGTTCTTC. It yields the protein CASSSQLSYNEQFF.

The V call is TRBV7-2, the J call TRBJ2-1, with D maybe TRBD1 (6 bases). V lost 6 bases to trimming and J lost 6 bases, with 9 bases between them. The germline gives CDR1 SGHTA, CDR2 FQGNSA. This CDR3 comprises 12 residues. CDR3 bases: TGTGCCAGCAGTTCGGACAGCAATGAGCAGTTCTTC. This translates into CASSSDSNEQFF.